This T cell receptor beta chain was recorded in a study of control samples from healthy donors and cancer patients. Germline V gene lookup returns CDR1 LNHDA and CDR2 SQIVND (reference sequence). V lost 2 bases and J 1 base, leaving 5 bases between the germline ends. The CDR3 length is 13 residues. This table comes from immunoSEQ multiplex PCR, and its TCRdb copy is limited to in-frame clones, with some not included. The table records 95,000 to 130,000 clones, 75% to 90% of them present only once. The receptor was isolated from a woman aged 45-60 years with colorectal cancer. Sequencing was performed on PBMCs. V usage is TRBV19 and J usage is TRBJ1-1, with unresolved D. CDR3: CASSIQANTEAFF. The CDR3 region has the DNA TGTGCCAGTAGTATACAAGCGAACACTGAAGCTTTCTTT.